The sequence of this TCR beta chain was determined in a study of T cell responses to AZD1222 COVID-19 vaccine. This clone was observed once. As yet, its antigen is unknown. Profiling relied on immunoSEQ multiplex PCR, and the TCRdb table lists in-frame clones only, not all of them. This table holds roughly 150,000 clones, approximately 94% found once. V lost 5 bases to trimming and J lost 3 bases, with 13 bases between them. The germline CDR1 and CDR2 sequences are SGHTA and FQGTGA. This CDR3 has 14 residues. Study findings and constraints: Only five to seven AZD1222 recipients were seropositive at baseline.

This receptor was taken from an adult in good health. Here the sequenced sample was peripheral blood, taken on day 0 of AZD1222 vaccination. The rearrangement links TRBV7-3 to TRBJ1-2; weak D call: TRBD1 (6 bases). The CDR3 DNA is TGTGCCAGCAGCCCGACAGGAAGGGACTATGGCTACACCTTC. Residues: CASSPTGRDYGYTF. Based on the CDR3 plus reference TRBV7-3 and TRBJ1-2, the full variable domain is GAGVSQTPSNKVTEKGKYVELRCDPISGHTALYWYRQSLGQGPEFLIYFQGTGAADDSGLPNDRFFAVRPEGSVSTLKIQRTERGDSAVYLCASSPTGRDYGYTFGSGTRLTVV.